Below are 17 T cell receptor beta chains sequenced from a single sample in a study of blood T cell repertoires in COVID-19. Measured with immunoSEQ multiplex PCR; TCRdb has only the in-frame clones, and not every one. Among about 82,000 clones listed, about four fifths were seen once. Sequencing was performed on peripheral blood. The receptors shown here come from a middle-aged woman with active or convalescent COVID-19.

The chain has TRBV5-4 and TRBJ2-7, with 8 positions matching TRBD2. Germline V gene data show CDR1 as SGHNT and CDR2 as YYREEE (reference sequence). Trimming removed 0 bases from V and 3 bases from J; junction bases left unmatched: 5. CDR3 length: 15 amino acids. The CDR3 loop is CASSLGRGAFYEQYF. The CDR3 DNA is TGTGCCAGCAGCTTGGGGCGGGGGGCATTCTACGAGCAGTACTTC.

The rearrangement uses TRBV27 and TRBJ1-5; D not resolved. The V gene's germline CDR1 is MNHEY and CDR2 SMNVEV (reference sequence). Trimming cost V 2 bases and J 3 bases, with 5 bases left between them. The CDR3 runs 13 residues. The CDR3 DNA is TGTGCCAGCAGTTTAGGCTTCAATCAGCCCCAGCATTTT. The encoded protein is CASSLGFNQPQHF.

The chain uses TRBV18 and TRBJ2-7; possible D gene TRBD2, 5 bases. V lost 2 bases and J 3 bases, leaving 11 bases between the germline ends. The CDR3 has 14 residues. Germline V gene data show CDR1 as KGHSH and CDR2 as LQKENI. Written as DNA, the CDR3 is TGTGCCAGCTCACCAAGGAGAGAGGGCTACGAGCAGTACTTC. Amino acids: CASSPRREGYEQYF.

The gene calls are TRBV18 and TRBJ1-3, with D unresolved. Germline CDR1 reads KGHSH; CDR2 reads LQKENI. The CDR3 runs 15 residues. V was pared by 5 bases and J by 0 bases, with 11 bases between. This CDR3 reads CASSSNEASGNTIYF. CDR3 DNA sequence: TGTGCCAGCTCATCAAATGAAGCCTCTGGAAACACCATATATTTT. Full variable domain (remainder filled in from reference TRBV18 and TRBJ1-3): NAGVMQNPRHLVRRRGQEARLRCSPMKGHSHVYWYRQLPEEGLKFMVYLQKENIIDESGMPKERFSAEFPKEGPSILRIQQVVRGDSAAYFCASSSNEASGNTIYFGEGSWLTVV.

The gene calls are TRBV5-5 and TRBJ2-1, with 10 bases identical to TRBD1. From germline, CDR1 is SGHKS and CDR2 YYEKEE (reference sequence). Trimming at V came to 5 bases and at J to 4 bases, leaving 9 bases not matched to a gene. The CDR3 runs to 16 residues. The CDR3: CASSTLDRGVYNEQFF. CDR3 DNA: TGTGCCAGCAGTACCTTGGACAGGGGGGTTTACAATGAGCAGTTCTTC.

The chain combines TRBV11-3 with TRBJ2-1, with 9 bases fitting TRBD1. In germline, CDR1 is SGHNT, CDR2 YENEEA. Germline trimming cut 3 bases from V and 7 bases from J; bases unmatched to any gene: 4. The CDR3 covers 14 residues. In DNA form, the CDR3 reads TGTGCCAGCAGCTTGGGGACAGGGAGAAATGAGCAGTTCTTC. This encodes CASSLGTGRNEQFF.

CDR3 sequence reads: CASSQLSGTAATQYF. CDR3 sequence (DNA): TGTGCCAGCAGCCAACTTAGCGGGACGGCGGCGACCCAGTACTTC. The chain carries TRBV3-1 (or the pseudogene TRBV3-2) and TRBJ2-5, with 8 bases identical to TRBD2. Germline V gene data show CDR1 as LGHDT and CDR2 as YNNKEL (reference sequence). V lost 2 bases and J lost 7; bases outside the gene matches: 9. The CDR3 runs to 15 residues.

This clone has a single count. The chain employs TRBV19 and TRBJ1-2, with a weak D call TRBD1 (6 bases). Germline V gives CDR1 LNHDA, CDR2 SQIVND (reference sequence). Trimming cost V 2 bases and J 6 bases, with 22 bases left between them. CDR3 length equals 17 residues. CDR3 bases: TGTGCCAGTAGTATACCGGGAGCGGGGGGGCCGACGGATGGCTACACCTTC. Translated, it gives CASSIPGAGGPTDGYTF.

CDR3 sequence (DNA): TGTGCCAGCAGCTTAGAGCCTACCTACGAGCAGTACTTC. Protein product: CASSLEPTYEQYF. The chain joins TRBV7-2 to TRBJ2-7; no reliable D call. CDR3 length equals 13 residues. V was shortened by 1 base and J by 2 bases, with 6 bases between the two germline ends. Germline-derived CDR1 and CDR2 are SGHTA and FQGNSA.

This rearrangement joins TRBV7-8 to TRBJ1-2; 7 bases match TRBD1. V trimming: 6 bases; J trimming: 3 bases; junction bases outside the gene matches: 10. The CDR3 consists of 15 residues. The germline CDR1 and CDR2 sequences are SGHVS and FQNEAQ. CDR3 DNA sequence: TGTGCCAGCAGGAACCCAGGGGGAGTAGACTATGGCTACACCTTC. Protein product: CASRNPGGVDYGYTF.

The chain joins TRBV5-4 to TRBJ2-5; the D is unclear. V gave up 4 bases and J gave up 2 bases, with 9 bases separating them. Germline V gives CDR1 SGHNT, CDR2 YYREEE (reference sequence). CDR3 length: 13 residues. In nucleotides, the CDR3 is TGTGCCAGCAGCGTCGATCTACAAGAGACCCAGTACTTC. Translation gives CASSVDLQETQYF.

The V call is TRBV6-5, the J call TRBJ1-2; 11 positions agree with TRBD1. Germline V gene data show CDR1 as MNHEY and CDR2 as SVGAGI. The ends lost 8 bases at V and 4 bases at J; junction bases unmatched: 3. This CDR3 has 13 amino acids. CDR3: CASAGQGVYGYTF. The CDR3 DNA reads TGTGCCAGCGCGGGACAGGGGGTCTATGGCTACACCTTC.

The V gene is TRBV27, the J gene TRBJ2-3; 11 positions match TRBD2. The CDR3 is 17 amino acids. Germline CDR1 reads MNHEY; CDR2 reads SMNVEV (reference sequence). J was trimmed by 0 bases and V by 4 bases; bases with no gene match: 6. CDR3 amino acids: CASSSASGGFSTDTQYF. CDR3 nucleotides: TGTGCCAGCAGTTCAGCTAGCGGGGGGTTTAGCACAGATACGCAGTATTTT.

V and J are TRBV28 and TRBJ1-5; the D is unclear. The CDR3 extends over 12 amino acids. The V and J ends lost 5 bases and 4 bases respectively, with 6 bases between them. In germline, CDR1 is MDHEN, CDR2 SYDVKM. CDR3 protein: CASSTPNQPQHF. For the CDR3, the DNA is TGTGCCAGCAGTACACCAAATCAGCCCCAGCATTTT.

The chain joins TRBV4-3 to TRBJ1-2; D is unresolved. The CDR3 contains 14 residues. The germline CDR1 and CDR2 sequences are LGHNA and YSLEER. Trimming pared 2 bases from V and 5 bases from J, leaving 12 bases between. Written as DNA, the CDR3 is TGCGCCAGCAGCCAATGGTCAGGCGATTATGGCTACACCTTC. This codes for CASSQWSGDYGYTF.

In its sample, this clone was seen once. The V gene is TRBV5-1, the J gene TRBJ2-7; tentative D call: TRBD1 (6 bases). CDR3 length: 12 residues. Trimming removed 4 bases at V and 6 bases at J, with 11 bases between. From germline, CDR1 is SGHRS and CDR2 YFSETQ. CDR3 in DNA: TGCGCCAGCAGCCCCAGGGGTGTCGAGCAGTACTTC. As protein: CASSPRGVEQYF.

The V and J genes are TRBV4-1 and TRBJ1-2, with 7 bases aligning to TRBD1. CDR1 is MGHRA and CDR2 is YSYEKL in the germline V gene. This CDR3 is built from 14 residues. After removal of 0 bases from V and 7 bases from J, the junction contained 5 bases not matched to a gene. CDR3 amino acids: CASSQDRGLSGYTF. The CDR3 nucleotides read TGCGCCAGCAGCCAAGACAGGGGGTTGAGTGGCTACACCTTC.